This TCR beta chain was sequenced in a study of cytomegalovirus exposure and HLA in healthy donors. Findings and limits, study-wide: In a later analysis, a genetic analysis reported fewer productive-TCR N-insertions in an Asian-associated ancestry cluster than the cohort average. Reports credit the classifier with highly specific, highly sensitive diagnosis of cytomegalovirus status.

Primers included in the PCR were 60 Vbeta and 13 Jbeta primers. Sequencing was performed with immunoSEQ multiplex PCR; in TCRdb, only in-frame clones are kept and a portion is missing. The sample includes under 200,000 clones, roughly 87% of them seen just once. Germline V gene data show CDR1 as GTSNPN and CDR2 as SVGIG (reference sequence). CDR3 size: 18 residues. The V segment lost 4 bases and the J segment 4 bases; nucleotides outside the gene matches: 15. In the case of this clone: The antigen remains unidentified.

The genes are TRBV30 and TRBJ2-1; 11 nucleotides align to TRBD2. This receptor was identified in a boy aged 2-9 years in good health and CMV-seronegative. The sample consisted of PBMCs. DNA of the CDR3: TGTGCCTGGATGAGAGGCAAGGCTAGCGGGGGGTCATACAATGAGCAGTTCTTC. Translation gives CAWMRGKASGGSYNEQFF. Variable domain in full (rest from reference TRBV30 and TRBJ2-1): SQTIHQWPATLVQPVGSPLSLECTVEGTSNPNLYWYRQAAGRGLQLLFYSVGIGQISSEVPQNLSASRPQDRQFILSSKKLLLSDSGFYLCAWMRGKASGGSYNEQFFGPGTRLTVL.